This T cell receptor (beta chain) was documented in a study of shared clonotypes between healthy human individuals. About the research overall: In total, the donors were two women and a few men aged 18 to 49. The plates for each donor numbered three CD4 naive, three CD4 memory, two CD8 naive and one CD8 memory.

The data were produced by immunoSEQ multiplex PCR, yet TCRdb's version contains in-frame clones alone and is incomplete. Of around 2.5 million clones listed, 80% to 95% were seen once; the top ten hold approximately 0.37%. Study-level results: Unshared clonotypes carried lower generation probabilities than those common to all four donors.

The study separated CD4+ cells into CD45RA+ naive and CD45RA-negative memory subsets. As for this clone: The antigen remains unidentified.

V gave up 4 bases and J gave up 5 bases, with 14 bases separating them. CDR3 length equals 14 residues. Germline V lookup: CDR1 SGHDN, CDR2 FVKESK. The receptor was isolated from a man aged 18 to 35 in good health. Some clones in this sample may be carry-over from other donors' samples. Source material: naive CD4+ T cells from PBMCs. Subset denoted: CD45RA+ positively selected. V is TRBV14 and J is TRBJ1-1; weak D call: TRBD1 (6 bases). The DNA of the CDR3 is TGTGCCAGCAGCCTCGTACAGGGAGAGACTGAAGCTTTCTTT. Its protein is CASSLVQGETEAFF.